The rows below give T cell receptor beta chains drawn from one sample of a study of T cell responses to AZD1222 COVID-19 vaccine. Only in-frame clones appear in the TCRdb table, and some are missing; sequencing was by immunoSEQ multiplex PCR. Of 150,000 to 200,000 clones listed, roughly 92% are singletons. Sequences were derived from peripheral blood, sampled on day 0 of AZD1222 vaccination. The receptors were gathered from an adult in good health. Both conserved end residues are part of each CDR3. The D gene is left open where the match is weak. Clone size is not always given. Where it is, it says once, few, many or a class for expanded clones.

V gene: TRBV15
clone size: -
J gene: TRBJ1-2
D gene: -
CDR3 DNA: TGTGCCACCAGCAGAGCCGGGCAGGGAGGCGGCTACACCTTC
CDR3 protein: CATSRAGQGGGYTF

V gene: TRBV24-1
clone size: -
J gene: TRBJ1-2
D gene: -
CDR3 DNA: TGTGCCACCAGTGGGCTGGGAGCAGGAGGTGGCTATGGCTACACCTTC
CDR3 protein: CATSGLGAGGGYGYTF

V gene: TRBV12-3/TRBV12-4
clone size: once
J gene: TRBJ1-5
D gene: -
CDR3 DNA: TGTGCCAGCAGTTTAACCCGGAATCAGCCCCAGCATTTT
CDR3 protein: CASSLTRNQPQHF

V gene: TRBV9
clone size: -
J gene: TRBJ2-7
D gene: TRBD1
CDR3 DNA: TGTGCCAGCAGCGTAGGGACAGGGTTATCCTACGAGCAGTACTTC
CDR3 protein: CASSVGTGLSYEQYF

V gene: TRBV27
clone size: once
J gene: TRBJ1-5
D gene: -
CDR3 DNA: TGTGCCTCCAGCAATCAGCCCCAGCATTTT
CDR3 protein: CASSNQPQHF

V gene: TRBV12-3/TRBV12-4
clone size: -
J gene: TRBJ2-1
D gene: -
CDR3 DNA: TGTGCCAGCAGCCCACAGTACAGCAATGAGCAGTTCTTC
CDR3 protein: CASSPQYSNEQFF

V gene: TRBV28
clone size: -
J gene: TRBJ2-4
D gene: TRBD2
CDR3 DNA: TGTGCCAGCAGCATGGGACTAGCGGGTGTAGCCAAAAACATTCAGTACTTC
CDR3 protein: CASSMGLAGVAKNIQYF

V gene: TRBV6-2/TRBV6-3
clone size: -
J gene: TRBJ1-5
D gene: -
CDR3 DNA: TGTGCCAGCAGTTCCGTTGGCGGTAGTCAGCCCCAGCATTTT
CDR3 protein: CASSSVGGSQPQHF

V gene: TRBV5-4
clone size: -
J gene: TRBJ1-3
D gene: TRBD1
CDR3 DNA: TGTGCCAGCAGCTTGAAGGGGGCGCCACAAAACACCATATATTTT
CDR3 protein: CASSLKGAPQNTIYF

V gene: TRBV7-2
clone size: -
J gene: TRBJ2-2
D gene: TRBD2
CDR3 DNA: TGTGCCAGCAGCTCCCTGACTAGCGGGTATCCCGGGGAGCTGTTTTTT
CDR3 protein: CASSSLTSGYPGELFF

V gene: TRBV29-1
clone size: -
J gene: TRBJ1-1
D gene: -
CDR3 DNA: TGCAGCGTTGAGTGGGGAAACTCTGAAGCTTTCTTT
CDR3 protein: CSVEWGNSEAFF

V gene: TRBV7-9
clone size: -
J gene: TRBJ2-2
D gene: TRBD1
CDR3 DNA: TGTGCCAGCAGATTATCCGGGACAGACACCGGGGAGCTGTTTTTT
CDR3 protein: CASRLSGTDTGELFF